This TCR beta chain was documented in a study of T cells expressing NK-cell markers. Study-wide findings and caveats: Dominant NKG2C+ clonotypes were found to form about 1.0-8% of CD8+ T cells in 5 or 6 donors. HCMV specificity of expanded NKG2C+ T cell clones remained unclear.

The CDR3 spans 18 residues. The germline gives CDR1 SGHDN, CDR2 FVKESK. Note on this clonotype: Its antigen is unidentified.

TCRdb reanalyzed the 5' RACE reads and collapses them to one entry per CDR3 protein, without DNA. The sample's table shows 300,000 or so distinct CDR3 sequences. The receptor was derived from a woman aged 18 to 75 in good health. Sequences were obtained from blood T cells: a sorted CD56 or NKG2C T cell subset, CD4+ or CD8+ T cells, or bulk PBMC T cells (not recorded which). The rearrangement links TRBV14 to TRBJ1-1; TCRdb's D call of TRBD1 is untestable without DNA. The CDR3 here is CASSQDWAVASRYTEAFF.